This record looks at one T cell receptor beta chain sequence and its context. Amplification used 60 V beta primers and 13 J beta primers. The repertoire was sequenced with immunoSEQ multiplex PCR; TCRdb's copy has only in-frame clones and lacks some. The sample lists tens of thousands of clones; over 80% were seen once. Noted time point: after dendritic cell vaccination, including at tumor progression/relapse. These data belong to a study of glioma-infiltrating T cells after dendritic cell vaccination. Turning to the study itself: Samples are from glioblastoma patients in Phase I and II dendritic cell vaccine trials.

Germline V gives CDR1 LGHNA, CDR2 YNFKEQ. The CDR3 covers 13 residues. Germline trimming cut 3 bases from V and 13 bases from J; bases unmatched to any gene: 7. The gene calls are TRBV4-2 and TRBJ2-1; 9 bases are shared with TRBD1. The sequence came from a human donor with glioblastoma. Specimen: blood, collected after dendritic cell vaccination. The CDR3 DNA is TGTGCCAGCAGCCATAACCGGGACAGGGCCCAGTTCTTC. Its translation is CASSHNRDRAQFF.